This TCR beta chain emerged from a study of T cell responses to AZD1222 COVID-19 vaccine. Study-level points and caveats: Regions left unmutated in variants are reportedly the target of nearly half of spike-specific TCRs. It was only a handful of AZD1222 recipients who were seropositive at baseline. Repertoires were collected only later (after the peak T cell response had occurred).

The repertoire was sequenced with immunoSEQ multiplex PCR; TCRdb's copy has only in-frame clones and lacks some. The table shows over 150,000 clones, with around nine tenths occurring only once. Germline CDR1 reads LGHDT; CDR2 reads YNNKEL (reference sequence). The CDR3 extends over 16 amino acids. V was clipped by 1 base and J by 5 bases; unmatched bases: 7. There are a few counts of this clone. What it binds is not known. This clonotype originated in an adult who received the AZD1222 COVID-19 vaccine. The gene calls are TRBV3-1 (or the pseudogene TRBV3-2) and TRBJ2-3, with TRBD2 matching over 9 bases. The material was peripheral blood, obtained 28 days after the second AZD1222 dose. The CDR3 region is CASSQVAGGLGDTQYF. CDR3 nucleotides: TGTGCCAGCAGCCAAGTCGCGGGGGGGCTAGGAGATACGCAGTATTTT.